This T cell receptor (beta chain) stems from a study of Graves' ophthalmopathy and Graves' hyperthyroidism. Study-wide background: Before any treatment, peripheral blood was taken at the initial diagnosis. Findings and caveats of the study: In blood appeared most of the expanded thyroid clonotypes whose frequency exceeded 0.001.

About this clonotype itself: Antigen specificity is unknown.

TCR beta CDR3 amplification used RNA transcripts. HTBI primers were employed in first-round RT-PCR, then a second-round multiplex PCR followed. TCRdb used MiXCR to reprocess the multiplex PCR reads, holding one entry per CDR3 protein. The table lists about 700,000 distinct CDR3 sequences, around 40% of them singletons, with about 40% in the top ten. Exclusion covered patients with other autoimmune diseases or uncontrolled infections (as well as pregnancy or lactation). Trimming took 5 bases from V and 5 from J; bases not matched to a gene: 9. The CDR3 covers 15 residues. Per the germline V gene, CDR1 is SGHDT and CDR2 is YYEEEE.

The clonotype was recovered from an adult man with Graves' ophthalmopathy. The material sequenced was peripheral blood. This chain links TRBV5-6 with TRBJ1-5; TRBD1 matches at 8 bases. In nucleotides, the CDR3 is TGTGCCAGCAGTACATCCGGGACAGGCTATCAGCCCCAGCATTTT. This translates into CASSTSGTGYQPQHF.